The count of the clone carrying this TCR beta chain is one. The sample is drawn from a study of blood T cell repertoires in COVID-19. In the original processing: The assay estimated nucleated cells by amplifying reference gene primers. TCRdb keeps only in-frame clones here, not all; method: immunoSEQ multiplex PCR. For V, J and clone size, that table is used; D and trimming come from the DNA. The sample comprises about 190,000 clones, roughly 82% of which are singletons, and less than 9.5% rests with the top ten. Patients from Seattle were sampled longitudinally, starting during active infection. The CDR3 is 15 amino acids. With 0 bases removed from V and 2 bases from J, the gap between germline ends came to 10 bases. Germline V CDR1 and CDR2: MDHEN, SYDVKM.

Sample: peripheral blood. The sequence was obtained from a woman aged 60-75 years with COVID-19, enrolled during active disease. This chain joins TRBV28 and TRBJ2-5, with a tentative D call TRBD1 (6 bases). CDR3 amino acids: CASSLWTGGQETQYF. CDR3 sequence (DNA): TGTGCCAGCAGTTTATGGACAGGAGGACAAGAGACCCAGTACTTC.